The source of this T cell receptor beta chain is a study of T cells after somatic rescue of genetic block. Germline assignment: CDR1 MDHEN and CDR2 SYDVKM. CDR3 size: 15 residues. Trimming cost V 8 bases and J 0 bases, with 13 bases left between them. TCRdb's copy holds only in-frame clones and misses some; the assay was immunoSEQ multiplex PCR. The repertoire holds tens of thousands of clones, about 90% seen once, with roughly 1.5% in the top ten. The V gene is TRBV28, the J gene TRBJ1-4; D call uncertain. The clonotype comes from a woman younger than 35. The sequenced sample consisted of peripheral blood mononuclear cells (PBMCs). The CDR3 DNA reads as TGTGCCAGCCGAACTGACGGGTCAACTAATGAAAAACTGTTTTTT. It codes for CASRTDGSTNEKLFF.